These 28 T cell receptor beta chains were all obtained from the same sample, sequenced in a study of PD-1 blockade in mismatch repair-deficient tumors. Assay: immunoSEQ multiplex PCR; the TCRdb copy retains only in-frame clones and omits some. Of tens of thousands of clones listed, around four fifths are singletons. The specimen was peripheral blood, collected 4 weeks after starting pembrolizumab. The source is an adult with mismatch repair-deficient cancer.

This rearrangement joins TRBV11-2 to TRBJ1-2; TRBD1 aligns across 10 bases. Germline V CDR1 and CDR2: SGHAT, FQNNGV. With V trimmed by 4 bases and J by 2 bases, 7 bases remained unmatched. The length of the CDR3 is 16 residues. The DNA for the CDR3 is TGTGCCAGCAGCTCTCTCAGACAGGGGGCGAACTATGGCTACACCTTC. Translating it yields CASSSLRQGANYGYTF.

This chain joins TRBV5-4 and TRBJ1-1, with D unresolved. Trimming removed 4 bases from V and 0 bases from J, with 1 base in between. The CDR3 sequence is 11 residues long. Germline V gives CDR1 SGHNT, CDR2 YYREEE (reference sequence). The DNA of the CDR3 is TGTGCCAGCAGCGTGAACACTGAAGCTTTCTTT. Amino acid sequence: CASSVNTEAFF.

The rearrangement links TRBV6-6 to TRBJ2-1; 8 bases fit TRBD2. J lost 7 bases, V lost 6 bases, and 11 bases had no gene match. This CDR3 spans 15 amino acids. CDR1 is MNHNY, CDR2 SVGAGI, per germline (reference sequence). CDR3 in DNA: TGTGCCAGCAGACTAAATAGCGGGGCGAGGAATGAGCAGTTCTTC. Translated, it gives CASRLNSGARNEQFF.

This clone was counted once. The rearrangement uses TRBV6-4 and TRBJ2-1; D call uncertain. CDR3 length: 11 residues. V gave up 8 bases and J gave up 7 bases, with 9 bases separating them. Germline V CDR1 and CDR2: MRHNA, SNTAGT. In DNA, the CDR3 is TGTGCCAGCCGTAGAGGAAATGAGCAGTTCTTC. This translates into CASRRGNEQFF.

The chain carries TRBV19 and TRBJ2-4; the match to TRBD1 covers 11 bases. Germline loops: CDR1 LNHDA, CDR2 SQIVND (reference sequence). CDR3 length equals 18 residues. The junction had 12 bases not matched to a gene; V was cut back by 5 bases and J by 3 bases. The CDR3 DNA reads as TGTGCCAGTAGTGACCGGGACAGGGGGTTTCTTGACAAAAACATTCAGTACTTC. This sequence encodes CASSDRDRGFLDKNIQYF.

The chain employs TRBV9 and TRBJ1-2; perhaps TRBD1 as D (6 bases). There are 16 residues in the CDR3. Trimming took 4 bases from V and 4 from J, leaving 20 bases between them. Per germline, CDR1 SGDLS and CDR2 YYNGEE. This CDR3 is CASSPWEQGVVYGYTF. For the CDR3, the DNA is TGTGCCAGCAGCCCGTGGGAACAGGGTGTTGTCTATGGCTACACCTTC.

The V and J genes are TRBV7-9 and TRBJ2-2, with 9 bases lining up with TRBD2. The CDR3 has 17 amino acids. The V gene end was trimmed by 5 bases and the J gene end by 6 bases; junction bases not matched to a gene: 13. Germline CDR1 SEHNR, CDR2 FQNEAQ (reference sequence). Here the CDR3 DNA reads TGTGCCAGCAGCCCCCGGGAGAATAGCGGGAGCGCCGGGGAGCTGTTTTTT. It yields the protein CASSPRENSGSAGELFF.

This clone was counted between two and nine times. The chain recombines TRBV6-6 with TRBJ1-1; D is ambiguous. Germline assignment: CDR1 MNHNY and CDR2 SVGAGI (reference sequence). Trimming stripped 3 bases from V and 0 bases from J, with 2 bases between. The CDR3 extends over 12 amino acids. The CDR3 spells CASSYVNTEAFF. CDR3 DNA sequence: TGTGCCAGCAGTTATGTGAACACTGAAGCTTTCTTT.

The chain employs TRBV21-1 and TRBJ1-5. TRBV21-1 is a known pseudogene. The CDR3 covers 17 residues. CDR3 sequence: CASSKTRAGMSNQPQHF. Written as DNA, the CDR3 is TGTGCCAGCAGCAAAACCCGGGCGGGTATGAGCAATCAGCCCCAGCATTTT.

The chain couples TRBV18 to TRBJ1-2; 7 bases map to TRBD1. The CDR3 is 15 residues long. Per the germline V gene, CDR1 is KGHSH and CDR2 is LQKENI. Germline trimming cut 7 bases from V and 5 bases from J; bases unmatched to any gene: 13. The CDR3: CASLEGGELTYGYTF. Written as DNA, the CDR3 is TGTGCCAGCTTAGAAGGGGGCGAACTTACTTATGGCTACACCTTC. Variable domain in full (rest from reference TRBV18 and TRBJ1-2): NAGVMQNPRHLVRRRGQEARLRCSPMKGHSHVYWYRQLPEEGLKFMVYLQKENIIDESGMPKERFSAEFPKEGPSILRIQQVVRGDSAAYFCASLEGGELTYGYTFGSGTRLTVV.

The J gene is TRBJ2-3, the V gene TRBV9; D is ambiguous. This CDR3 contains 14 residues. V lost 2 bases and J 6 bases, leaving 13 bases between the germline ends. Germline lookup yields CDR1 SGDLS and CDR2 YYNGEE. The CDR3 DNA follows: TGTGCCAGCAGCGTGGGCGCCTATGGGGATACGCAGTATTTT. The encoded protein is CASSVGAYGDTQYF. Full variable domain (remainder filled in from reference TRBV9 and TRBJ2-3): DSGVTQTPKHLITATGQRVTLRCSPRSGDLSVYWYQQSLDQGLQFLIQYYNGEERAKGNILERFSAQQFPDLHSELNLSSLELGDSALYFCASSVGAYGDTQYFGPGTRLTVL.

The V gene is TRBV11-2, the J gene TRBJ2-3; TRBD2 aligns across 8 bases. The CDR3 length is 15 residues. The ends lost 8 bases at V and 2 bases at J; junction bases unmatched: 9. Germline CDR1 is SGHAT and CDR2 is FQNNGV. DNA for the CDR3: TGTGCCAGCGGGAAGGGAGCGGGAGTCACAGATACGCAGTATTTT. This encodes CASGKGAGVTDTQYF.

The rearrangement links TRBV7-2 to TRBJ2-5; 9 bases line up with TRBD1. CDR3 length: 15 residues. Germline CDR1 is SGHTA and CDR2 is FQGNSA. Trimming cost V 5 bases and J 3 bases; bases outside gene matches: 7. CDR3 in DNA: TGTGCCAGCAGCCCCAAGACAGGGGGTAAAGAGACCCAGTACTTC. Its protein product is CASSPKTGGKETQYF.

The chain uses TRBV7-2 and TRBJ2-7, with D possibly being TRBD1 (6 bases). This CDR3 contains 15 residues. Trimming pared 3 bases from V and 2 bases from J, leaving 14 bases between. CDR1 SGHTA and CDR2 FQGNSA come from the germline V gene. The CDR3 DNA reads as TGTGCCAGCAGCTTTACCCGGGACAACCCCTACGAGCAGTACTTC. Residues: CASSFTRDNPYEQYF.

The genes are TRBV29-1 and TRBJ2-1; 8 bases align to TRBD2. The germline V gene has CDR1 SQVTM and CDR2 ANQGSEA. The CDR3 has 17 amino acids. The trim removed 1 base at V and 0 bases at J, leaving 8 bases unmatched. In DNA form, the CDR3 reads TGCAGCGTTGAAGGGTTTAGCGGGACTAGCTCCTACAATGAGCAGTTCTTC. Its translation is CSVEGFSGTSSYNEQFF.

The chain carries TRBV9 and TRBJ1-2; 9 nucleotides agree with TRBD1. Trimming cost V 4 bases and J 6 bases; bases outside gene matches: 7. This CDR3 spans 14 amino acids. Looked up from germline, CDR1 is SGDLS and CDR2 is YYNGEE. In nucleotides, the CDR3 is TGTGCCAGCAGCTACTTGGACAGGGGAGATGGCTACACCTTC. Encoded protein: CASSYLDRGDGYTF.

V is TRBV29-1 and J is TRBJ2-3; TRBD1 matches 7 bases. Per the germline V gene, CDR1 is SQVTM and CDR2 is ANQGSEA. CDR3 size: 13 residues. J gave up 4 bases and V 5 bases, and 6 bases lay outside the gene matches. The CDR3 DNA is TGCAGCGTTTCGACAGGGTCTCCAGATACGCAGTATTTT. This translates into CSVSTGSPDTQYF.

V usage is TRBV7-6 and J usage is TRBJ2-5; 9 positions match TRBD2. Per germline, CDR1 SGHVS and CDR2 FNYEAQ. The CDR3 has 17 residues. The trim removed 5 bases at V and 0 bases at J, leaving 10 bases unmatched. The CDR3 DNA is TGTGCCAGCAGCGTTTCTAGCGGGGCACCGTACCAAGAGACCCAGTACTTC. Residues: CASSVSSGAPYQETQYF.

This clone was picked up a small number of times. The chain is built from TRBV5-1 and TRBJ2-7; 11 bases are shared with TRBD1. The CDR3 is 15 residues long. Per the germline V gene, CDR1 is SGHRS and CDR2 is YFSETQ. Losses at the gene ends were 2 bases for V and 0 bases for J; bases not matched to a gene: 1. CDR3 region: CASSLGTGGSYEQYF. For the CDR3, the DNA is TGCGCCAGCAGCTTAGGGACAGGGGGCTCCTACGAGCAGTACTTC.

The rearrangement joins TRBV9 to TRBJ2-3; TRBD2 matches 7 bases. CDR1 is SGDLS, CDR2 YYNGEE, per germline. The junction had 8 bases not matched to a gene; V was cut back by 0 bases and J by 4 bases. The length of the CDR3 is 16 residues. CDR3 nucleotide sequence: TGTGCCAGCAGCGTAGGTGGGAGGGCCTTTGCAGATACGCAGTATTTT. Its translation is CASSVGGRAFADTQYF.

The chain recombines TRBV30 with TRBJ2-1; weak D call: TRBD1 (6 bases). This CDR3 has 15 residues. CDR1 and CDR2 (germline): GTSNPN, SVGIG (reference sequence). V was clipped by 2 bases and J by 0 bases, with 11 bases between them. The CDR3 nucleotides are TGTGCCTGGAGTAGGGGGACGAACTCCTACAATGAGCAGTTCTTC. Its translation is CAWSRGTNSYNEQFF.

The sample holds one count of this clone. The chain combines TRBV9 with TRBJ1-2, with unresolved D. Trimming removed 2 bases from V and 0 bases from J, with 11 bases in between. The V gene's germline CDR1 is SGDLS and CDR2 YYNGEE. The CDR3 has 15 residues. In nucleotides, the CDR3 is TGTGCCAGCAGCGTTACAGCCTATCCTAACTATGGCTACACCTTC. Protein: CASSVTAYPNYGYTF.

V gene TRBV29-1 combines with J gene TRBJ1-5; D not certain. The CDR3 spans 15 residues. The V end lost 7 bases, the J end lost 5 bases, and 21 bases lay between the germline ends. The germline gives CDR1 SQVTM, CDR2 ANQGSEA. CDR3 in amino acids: CSASVPGLGYQPQHF. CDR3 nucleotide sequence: TGCAGCGCCTCCGTTCCGGGCCTAGGGTATCAGCCCCAGCATTTT.

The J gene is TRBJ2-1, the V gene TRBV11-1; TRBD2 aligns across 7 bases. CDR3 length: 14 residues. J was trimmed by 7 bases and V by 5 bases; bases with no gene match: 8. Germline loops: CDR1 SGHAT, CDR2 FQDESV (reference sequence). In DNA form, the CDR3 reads TGTGCCAGCAGCATGGCGGGAGTCGCGAATGAGCAGTTCTTC. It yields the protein CASSMAGVANEQFF.

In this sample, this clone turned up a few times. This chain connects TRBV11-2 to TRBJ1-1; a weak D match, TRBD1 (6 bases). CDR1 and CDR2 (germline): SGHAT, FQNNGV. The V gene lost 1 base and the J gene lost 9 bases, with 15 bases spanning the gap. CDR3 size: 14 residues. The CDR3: CASSLGAGVAKAFF. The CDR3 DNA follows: TGTGCCAGCAGCTTAGGGGCAGGGGTTGCTAAAGCTTTCTTT. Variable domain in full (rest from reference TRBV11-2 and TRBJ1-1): EAGVAQSPRYKIIEKRQSVAFWCNPISGHATLYWYQQILGQGPKLLIQFQNNGVVDDSQLPKDRFSAERLKGVDSTLKIQPAKLEDSAVYLCASSLGAGVAKAFFGQGTRLTVV.

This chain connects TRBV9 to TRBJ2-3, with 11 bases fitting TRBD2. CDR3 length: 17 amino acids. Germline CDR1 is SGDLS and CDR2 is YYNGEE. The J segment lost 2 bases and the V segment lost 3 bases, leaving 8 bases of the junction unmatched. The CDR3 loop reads CASSDPIAGGVTDTQYF. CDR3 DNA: TGTGCCAGCAGCGACCCCATAGCGGGAGGGGTCACAGATACGCAGTATTTT.

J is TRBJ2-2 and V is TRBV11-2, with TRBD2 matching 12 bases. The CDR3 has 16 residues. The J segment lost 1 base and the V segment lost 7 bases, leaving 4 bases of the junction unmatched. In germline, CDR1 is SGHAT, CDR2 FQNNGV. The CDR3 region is CASNQLAGGNTGELFF. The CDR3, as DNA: TGTGCCAGCAACCAACTAGCGGGGGGGAACACCGGGGAGCTGTTTTTT.

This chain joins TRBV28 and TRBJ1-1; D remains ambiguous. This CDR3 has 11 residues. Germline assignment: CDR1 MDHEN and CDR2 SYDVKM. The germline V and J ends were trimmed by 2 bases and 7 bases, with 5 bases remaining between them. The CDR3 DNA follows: TGTGCCAGCAGTTTACCAGATGAAGCTTTCTTT. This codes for CASSLPDEAFF. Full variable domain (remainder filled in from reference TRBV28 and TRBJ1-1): DVKVTQSSRYLVKRTGEKVFLECVQDMDHENMFWYRQDPGLGLRLIYFSYDVKMKEKGDIPEGYSVSREKKERFSLILESASTNQTSMYLCASSLPDEAFFGQGTRLTVV.